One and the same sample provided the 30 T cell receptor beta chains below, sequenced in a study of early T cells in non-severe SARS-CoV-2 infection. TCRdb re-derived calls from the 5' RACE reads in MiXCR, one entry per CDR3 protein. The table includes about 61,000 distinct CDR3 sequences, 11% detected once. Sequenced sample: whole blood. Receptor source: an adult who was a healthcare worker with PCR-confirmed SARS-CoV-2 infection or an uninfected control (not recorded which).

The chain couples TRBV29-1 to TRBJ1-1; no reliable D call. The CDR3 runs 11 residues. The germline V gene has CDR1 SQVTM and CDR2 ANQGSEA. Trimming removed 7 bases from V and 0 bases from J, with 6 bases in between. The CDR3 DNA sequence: TGCAGCGGGACGGTGAACACTGAAGCTTTCTTT. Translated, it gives CSGTVNTEAFF.

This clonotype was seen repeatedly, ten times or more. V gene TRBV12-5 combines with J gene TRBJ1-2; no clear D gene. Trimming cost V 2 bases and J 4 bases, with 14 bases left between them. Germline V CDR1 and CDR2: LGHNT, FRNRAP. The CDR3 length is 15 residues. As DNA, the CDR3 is TGTGCTAGTGGTTTGCCCACTGGAGCGGGCTATGGCTACACCTTC. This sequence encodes CASGLPTGAGYGYTF.

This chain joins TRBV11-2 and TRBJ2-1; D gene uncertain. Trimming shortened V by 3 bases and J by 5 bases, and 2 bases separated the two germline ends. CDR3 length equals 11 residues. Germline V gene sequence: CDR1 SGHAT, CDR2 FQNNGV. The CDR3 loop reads CASSFNNEQFF. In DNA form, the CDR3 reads TGTGCCAGCAGCTTTAACAATGAGCAGTTCTTC. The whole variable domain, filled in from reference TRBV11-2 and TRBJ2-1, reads EAGVAQSPRYKIIEKRQSVAFWCNPISGHATLYWYQQILGQGPKLLIQFQNNGVVDDSQLPKDRFSAERLKGVDSTLKIQPAKLEDSAVYLCASSFNNEQFFGPGTRLTVL.

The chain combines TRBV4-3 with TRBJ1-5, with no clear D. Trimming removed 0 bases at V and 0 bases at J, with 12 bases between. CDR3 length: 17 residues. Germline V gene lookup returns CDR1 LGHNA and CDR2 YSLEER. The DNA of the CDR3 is TGCGCCAGCAGCCAAGATCCAGGCCCAATTAGCAATCAGCCCCAGCATTTT. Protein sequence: CASSQDPGPISNQPQHF.

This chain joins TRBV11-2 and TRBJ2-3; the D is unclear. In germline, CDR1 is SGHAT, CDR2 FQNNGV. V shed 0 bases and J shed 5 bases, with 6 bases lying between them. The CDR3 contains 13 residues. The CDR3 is CASSLDTVDTQYF. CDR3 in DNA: TGTGCCAGCAGCTTAGACACGGTAGATACGCAGTATTTT.

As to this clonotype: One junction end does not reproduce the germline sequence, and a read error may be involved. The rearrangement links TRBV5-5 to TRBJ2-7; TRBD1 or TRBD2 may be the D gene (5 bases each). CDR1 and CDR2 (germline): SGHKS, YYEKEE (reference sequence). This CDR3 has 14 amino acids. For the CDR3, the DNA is TGTGCCAGCAGCACCGGGACCTTGGCCTACAAGCAGTACTTC. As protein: CASSTGTLAYKQYF.

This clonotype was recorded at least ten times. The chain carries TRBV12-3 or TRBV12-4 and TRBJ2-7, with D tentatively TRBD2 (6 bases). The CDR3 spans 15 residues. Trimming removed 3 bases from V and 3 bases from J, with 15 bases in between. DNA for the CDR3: TGTGCCAGCAGTTTTTTCGGACTCGGGGGCTACGAGCAGTACTTC. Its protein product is CASSFFGLGGYEQYF.

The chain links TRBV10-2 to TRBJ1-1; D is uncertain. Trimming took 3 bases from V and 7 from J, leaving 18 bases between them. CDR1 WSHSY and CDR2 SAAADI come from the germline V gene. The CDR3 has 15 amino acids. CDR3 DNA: TGCGCCAGCAGTGACTCGGGCCTCGGGGAGAATGAAGCTTTCTTT. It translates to CASSDSGLGENEAFF.

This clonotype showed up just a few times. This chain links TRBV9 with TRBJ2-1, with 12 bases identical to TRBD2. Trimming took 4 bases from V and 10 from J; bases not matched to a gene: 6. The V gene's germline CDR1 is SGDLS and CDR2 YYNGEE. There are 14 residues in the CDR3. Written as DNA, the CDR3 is TGTGCCAGCAGCCCCGGACTAGCGGGGAGGGAGCAGTTCTTC. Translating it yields CASSPGLAGREQFF.

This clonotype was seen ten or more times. This chain's CDR3 is CAWRDRGHTEAFF. The CDR3 DNA reads as TGTGCCTGGAGGGACAGGGGACACACTGAAGCTTTCTTT. The gene calls are TRBV30 and TRBJ1-1; 9 bases line up with TRBD1. Germline V gene sequence: CDR1 GTSNPN, CDR2 SVGIG (reference sequence). The CDR3 covers 13 residues. The ends lost 3 bases at V and 3 bases at J; junction bases unmatched: 2.

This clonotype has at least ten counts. CDR3 coding DNA: TGTGCCAGCAGCTACGATGGACAGGGGGCGAGGCCCCAGCATTTT. Protein product: CASSYDGQGARPQHF. The rearrangement joins TRBV7-2 to TRBJ1-5; 11 bases map to TRBD1. Trimming cost V 4 bases and J 9 bases; bases outside gene matches: 8. The CDR3 extends over 15 amino acids. Per germline, CDR1 SGHTA and CDR2 FQGNSA.

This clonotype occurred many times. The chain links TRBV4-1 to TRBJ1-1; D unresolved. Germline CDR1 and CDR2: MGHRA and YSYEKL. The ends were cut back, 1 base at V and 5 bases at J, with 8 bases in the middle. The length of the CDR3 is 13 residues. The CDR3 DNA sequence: TGCGCCAGCAGCCAAGTAATGGGGACTGAAGCTTTCTTT. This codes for CASSQVMGTEAFF.

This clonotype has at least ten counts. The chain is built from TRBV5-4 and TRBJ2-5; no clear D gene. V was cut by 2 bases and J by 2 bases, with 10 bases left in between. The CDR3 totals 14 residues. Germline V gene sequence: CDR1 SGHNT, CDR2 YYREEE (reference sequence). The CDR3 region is CASSLVGGQETQYF. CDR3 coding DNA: TGTGCCAGCAGCTTAGTGGGTGGACAAGAGACCCAGTACTTC.

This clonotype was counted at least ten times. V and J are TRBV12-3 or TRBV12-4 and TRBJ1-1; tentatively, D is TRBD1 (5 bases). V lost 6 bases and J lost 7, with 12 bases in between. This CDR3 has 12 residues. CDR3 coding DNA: TGTGCCAGCAGGGACCGGGGCCGTGAAGCTTTCTTT. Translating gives CASRDRGREAFF.

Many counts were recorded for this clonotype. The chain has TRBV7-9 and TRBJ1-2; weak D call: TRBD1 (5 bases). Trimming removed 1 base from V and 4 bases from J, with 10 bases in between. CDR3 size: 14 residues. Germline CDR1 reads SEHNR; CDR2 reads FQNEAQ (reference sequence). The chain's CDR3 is CASSLEQGAYGYTF. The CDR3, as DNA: TGTGCCAGCAGCTTAGAACAAGGGGCCTATGGCTACACCTTC.

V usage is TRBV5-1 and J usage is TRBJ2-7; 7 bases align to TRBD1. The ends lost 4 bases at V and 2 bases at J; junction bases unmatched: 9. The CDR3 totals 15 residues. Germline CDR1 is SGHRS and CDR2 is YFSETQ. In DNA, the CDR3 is TGCGCCAGCAGCCCGAGACAGGGAACACCCTACGAGCAGTACTTC. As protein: CASSPRQGTPYEQYF.

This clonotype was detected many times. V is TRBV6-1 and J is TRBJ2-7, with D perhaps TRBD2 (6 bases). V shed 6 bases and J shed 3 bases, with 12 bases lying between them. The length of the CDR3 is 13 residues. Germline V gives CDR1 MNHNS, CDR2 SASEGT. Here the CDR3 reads CASRDSGLYEQYF. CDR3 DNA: TGTGCCAGCAGGGACTCGGGACTCTACGAGCAGTACTTC.

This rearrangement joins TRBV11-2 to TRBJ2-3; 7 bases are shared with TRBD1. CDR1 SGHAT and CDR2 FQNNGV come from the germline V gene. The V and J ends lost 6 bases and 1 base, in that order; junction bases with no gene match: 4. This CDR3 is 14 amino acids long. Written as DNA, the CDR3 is TGTGCCAGCAGGAGCACAGGGGGCACAGATACGCAGTATTTT. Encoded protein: CASRSTGGTDTQYF.

CDR3 loop: CASSPRGPKSPFSQQFF. In DNA form, the CDR3 reads TGTGCCAGCAGCCCTCGGGGCCCTAAGTCTCCCTTCTCACAGCAGTTCTTC. This chain uses TRBV7-9 with TRBJ2-1; perhaps D is TRBD1 or TRBD2 (5 bases each). V was clipped by 5 bases and J by 11 bases, with 28 bases between them. The CDR3 has 17 amino acids. From germline, CDR1 is SEHNR and CDR2 FQNEAQ (reference sequence).

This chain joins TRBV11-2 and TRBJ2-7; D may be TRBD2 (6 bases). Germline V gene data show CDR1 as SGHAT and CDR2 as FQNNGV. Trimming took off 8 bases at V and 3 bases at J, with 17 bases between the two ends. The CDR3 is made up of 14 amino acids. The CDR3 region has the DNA TGTGCCAGCGACCGAACCGCGGGGTTCTACGAGCAGTACTTC. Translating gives CASDRTAGFYEQYF.

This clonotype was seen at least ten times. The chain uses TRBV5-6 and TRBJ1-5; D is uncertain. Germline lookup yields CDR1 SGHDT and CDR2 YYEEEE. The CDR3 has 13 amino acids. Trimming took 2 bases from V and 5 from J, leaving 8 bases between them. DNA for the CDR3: TGTGCCAGCAGCTTCTGGAACGATCAGCCCCAGCATTTT. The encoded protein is CASSFWNDQPQHF.

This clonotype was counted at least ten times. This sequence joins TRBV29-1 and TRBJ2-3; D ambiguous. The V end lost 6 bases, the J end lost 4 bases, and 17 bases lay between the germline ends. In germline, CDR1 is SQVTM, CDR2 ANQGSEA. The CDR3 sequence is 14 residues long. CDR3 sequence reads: CSVWTSLSSDTQYF. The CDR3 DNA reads TGCAGCGTCTGGACGTCCTTAAGTTCAGATACGCAGTATTTT.

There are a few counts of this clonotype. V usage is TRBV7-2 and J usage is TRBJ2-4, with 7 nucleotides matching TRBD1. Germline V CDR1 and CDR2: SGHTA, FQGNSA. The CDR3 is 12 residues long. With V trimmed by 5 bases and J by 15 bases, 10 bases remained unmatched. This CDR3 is CASSPHRGYLYF. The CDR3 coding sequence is TGTGCCAGCAGCCCCCACAGGGGATATTTGTACTTC.

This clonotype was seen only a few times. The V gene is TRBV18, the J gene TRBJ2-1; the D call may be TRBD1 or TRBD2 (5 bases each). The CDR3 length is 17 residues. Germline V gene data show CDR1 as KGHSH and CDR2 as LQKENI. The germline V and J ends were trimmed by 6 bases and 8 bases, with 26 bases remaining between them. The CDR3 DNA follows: TGTGCCAGCTCCCTACCGGCAGGGTGGCCGGGATGGGATGAGCAGTTCTTC. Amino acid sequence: CASSLPAGWPGWDEQFF.

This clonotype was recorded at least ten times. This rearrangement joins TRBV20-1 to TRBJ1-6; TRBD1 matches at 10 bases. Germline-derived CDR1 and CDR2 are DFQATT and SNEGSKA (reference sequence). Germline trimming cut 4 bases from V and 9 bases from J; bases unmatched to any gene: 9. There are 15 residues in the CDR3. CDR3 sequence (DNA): TGCAGTGCTATAAGGCCGGGACAGGGGAGTTCACCCCTCCACTTT. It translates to CSAIRPGQGSSPLHF.

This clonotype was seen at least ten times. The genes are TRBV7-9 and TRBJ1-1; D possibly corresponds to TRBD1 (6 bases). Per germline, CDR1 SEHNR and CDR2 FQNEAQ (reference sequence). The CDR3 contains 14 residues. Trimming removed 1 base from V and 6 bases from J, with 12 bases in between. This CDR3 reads CASSLVGGTAEAFF. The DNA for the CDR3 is TGTGCCAGCAGCTTAGTAGGGGGAACGGCTGAAGCTTTCTTT.

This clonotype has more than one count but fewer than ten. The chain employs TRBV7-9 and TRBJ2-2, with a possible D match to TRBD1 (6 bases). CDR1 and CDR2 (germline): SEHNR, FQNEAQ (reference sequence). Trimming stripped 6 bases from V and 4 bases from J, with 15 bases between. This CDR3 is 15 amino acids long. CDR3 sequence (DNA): TGTGCCAGCAGGCCGGCCTTAGGGGGCACCGGGGAGCTGTTTTTT. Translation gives CASRPALGGTGELFF.

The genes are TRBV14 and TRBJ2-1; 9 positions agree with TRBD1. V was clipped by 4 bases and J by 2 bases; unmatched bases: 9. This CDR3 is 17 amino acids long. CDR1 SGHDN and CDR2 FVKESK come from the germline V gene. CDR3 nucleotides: TGTGCCAGCAGCCCGAATGGGTGGACAGGGGCCTACAATGAGCAGTTCTTC. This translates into CASSPNGWTGAYNEQFF.

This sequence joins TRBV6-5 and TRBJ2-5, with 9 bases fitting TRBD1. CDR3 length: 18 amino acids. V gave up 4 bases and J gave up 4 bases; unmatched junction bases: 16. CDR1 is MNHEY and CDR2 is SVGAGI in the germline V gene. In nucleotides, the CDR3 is TGTGCCAGCAGTTCCGGGACAGGGAAGGGACTTAGGAGAGAGACCCAGTACTTC. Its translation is CASSSGTGKGLRRETQYF.

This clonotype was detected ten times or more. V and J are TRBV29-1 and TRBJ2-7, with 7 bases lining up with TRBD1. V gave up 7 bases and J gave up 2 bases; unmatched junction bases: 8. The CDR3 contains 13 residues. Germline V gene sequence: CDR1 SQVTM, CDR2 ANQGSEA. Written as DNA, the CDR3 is TGCAGCGCCCGACAGGGTAATCCCTACGAGCAGTACTTC. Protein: CSARQGNPYEQYF.